This T cell receptor (beta chain) was found in a study of blood T cells in healthy people across ages (dated by TCRdb to between 2015 and 2016). Regarding the research as a whole: In model experiments, template switching captured about one uniquely barcoded TCR beta cDNA molecule for every two T cells. Age-related changes in TCR beta repertoire diversity were measured in the study by deep sequencing normalized with unique cDNA molecular identifiers. Donors were grouped into four age groups: young (average about 15 years), middle-aged (approximately 41), aged (roughly 62) and long-lived (roughly 80). The study analyzed two additional independent replicas of 1 million unique cDNA reads from the same blood draw for two donors, one aged 18 to 29 and one aged 80 or older. To avoid experimental bias, donors of different ages were randomly spread across the sequencing lanes.

The donors were 40 or so Caucasian individuals from Russia, aged 6 to 90 years, who were systemically healthy. Around 9.7 milliliters of peripheral blood were collected from each donor into EDTA-treated Vacutainer tubes. Ficoll-Paque density-gradient centrifugation was used to isolate PBMCs, with at least 6.5 million per sample. Total RNA was extracted from PBMCs with Trizol reagent, with at least 6 micrograms obtained per sample. Naive CD45RAhigh/CD27high T cell percentages were measured by flow cytometry on a PBMC aliquot from every donor. The trim is 8 bases for V and 2 bases for J, with a gap of 21 bases between the germline ends. From cysteine to phenylalanine, the CDR3 is 16 amino acids long. Just the 48-base CDR3 DNA is kept, in frame starting at base 1. Comments on this clonotype: Its cognate antigen has yet to be identified. Base qualities are missing; no much larger clone stands one base away.

Here is what the overall study found, with its caveats: Observed TCR beta diversity correlated strongly with the percentage of naive T cells measured by flow cytometry. Estimates of total diversity based on one million sequenced T cells were regarded as lower bounds and as underestimates. Bulk unsorted PBMC profiling prevented conclusive comparison of naive and antigen-experienced compartments. As age increased, observed TCR beta diversity per million T cells dropped in a roughly linear way, and a significant reduction was already evident by age roughly 40. Compared with the aged group, more naive CD4+ T cells, fewer expanded clones and increased TCR diversity were shown by the long-lived group, suggesting age selection. Because donor CMV infection status was unknown, age-related changes in expanded clonotypes were potentially confounded.

To prepare the library, 5' RACE was applied. Sequencing instrument: Illumina HiSeq 2500. The second PCR ran for roughly 7 to 12 cycles and used a J-beta primer mix along with a sample-barcoded 5' primer. A unique molecular identifier was introduced onto each TCR beta cDNA molecule by a template-switch 5' adaptor carrying 12 random nucleotides. At least 2.5 million CDR3-containing paired-end reads were obtained from each sample. First-strand cDNA was synthesized from all RNA with the Mint cDNA synthesis kit, primed by a TRBC-specific oligonucleotide. Following uracil-DNA glycosylase treatment, a first 18-cycle PCR with universal primers M1SS and BC2_uni_R was performed on all cDNA. Turning to the authors' computational methods: Each sample was normalized by randomly selecting 1 million high-quality reads, each carrying a distinct molecular identifier. Reads sharing molecular identifiers were discarded rather than binned into consensus sequences. MiTCR, set to a Q25 quality threshold and the strictest error-elimination algorithm, was used for CDR3 identification, clonotype clustering and error correction. A nonparametric unseen species model with Euler transformation was used to estimate a lower bound on total TCR beta diversity. TCRdb trimmed the raw reads at Q25, called clones with MiXCR and kept productive beta chains. Each entry is one CDR3 protein sequence, shown with its most common DNA and genes. The V and J calls were not made by the authors but by TCRdb's processing. In this sample the table shows about 1,400,000 distinct CDR3 sequences, around 59% of which occur a single time. The ten largest clones represent 6.5% to 8.5% of the sample.

The source is a man younger than 35 in good health. The specimen sequenced was blood. The rearranged chain carries TRBV12-3 or TRBV12-4 and TRBJ1-2; TRBD1 is a weak D gene call, 5 bases matching. This receptor has the CDR3 CASGSPAGLKNYGYTF. Here is the DNA: TGTGCCAGCGGCTCCCCTGCGGGACTCAAGAACTATGGCTACACCTTC.